These 4 T cell receptor beta chains were all obtained from the same sample, sequenced in a study of cytomegalovirus exposure and HLA in healthy donors. 13 Jbeta primers and 60 Vbeta primers were used for the PCR. This table comes from immunoSEQ multiplex PCR, and its TCRdb copy is limited to in-frame clones, with some not included. Here the sample spans 150,000 to 160,000 clones, 60% to 75% being singletons. The sequenced sample was PBMCs. The receptors originated from a man younger than 35 in good health and CMV-seronegative.

For this clone: One end of the junction fails to match germline, which may point to a read error. The J gene is TRBJ1-2, the V gene TRBV7-9; unclear D gene. CDR1 SEHNR and CDR2 FQNEAQ come from the germline V gene (reference sequence). The CDR3 runs to 14 residues. For the CDR3, the DNA is TGTTCCAGCAGCTTAGACGCGACAAACTATGGCTACACCTTC. It specifies CSSSLDATNYGYTF.

The chain recombines TRBV2 with TRBJ1-2, with 9 positions matching TRBD1. CDR3 length equals 12 residues. V lost 7 bases and J lost 8; bases outside the gene matches: 5. Germline V gene sequence: CDR1 SNHLY, CDR2 FYNNEI. CDR3 bases: TGTGCCAGCAATCCGACAGGGGGAGGCTACACCTTC. Its protein product is CASNPTGGGYTF.

The V call is TRBV7-2, the J call TRBJ2-7; 9 nucleotides match TRBD1. CDR1 is SGHTA and CDR2 is FQGNSA in the germline V gene. V was clipped by 3 bases and J by 2 bases; unmatched bases: 5. The CDR3 totals 15 residues. CDR3 coding DNA: TGTGCCAGCAGCTTTTCGACAGGGGGGACCTACGAGCAGTACGTC. It is translated as CASSFSTGGTYEQYV.

This clone was seen once. The J gene is TRBJ1-1, the V gene TRBV5-4, with a tentative D call TRBD1 (6 bases). CDR1 and CDR2 (germline): SGHNT, YYREEE (reference sequence). This CDR3 is built from 15 residues. Trimming shortened V by 2 bases and J by 5 bases, and 16 bases separated the two germline ends. The CDR3 nucleotides are TGTGCCAGCAGCTTTAGGGGGGGCACGGGGACTGAAGCTTTCTTT. Protein: CASSFRGGTGTEAFF.